These 22 T cell receptor beta chains were sequenced from one sample in a study of T cells expressing NK-cell markers (dated by TCRdb to 2019 to 2021). The library was generated by 5' RACE. The listed sequencing device is Illumina HiSeq 2000. Through TCRdb reprocessing, the reads give one entry per CDR3 protein sequence; DNA is omitted. This sample's table contains about 460,000 distinct CDR3 sequences. The ten largest make up 1.4% of the sample. Sequenced material: blood T cells: a sorted CD56 or NKG2C T cell subset, CD4+ or CD8+ T cells, or bulk PBMC T cells (not recorded which). These receptor sequences come from a woman aged 45-60 years in good health. Donor details come from another sample of the same person, matched by shared clones.

CDR3 protein: CASSQGLASETQYF. The V and J genes are TRBV4-1 and TRBJ2-5; TCRdb's D call of TRBD2 is untestable without DNA. Germline V CDR1 and CDR2: MGHRA, YSYEKL. The CDR3 has 14 residues.

J is TRBJ2-1 and V is TRBV24-1; absent DNA, TCRdb's TRBD2 call cannot be checked. Germline values: CDR1 KGHDR, CDR2 SFDVKD. The CDR3 extends over 12 amino acids. The CDR3 here is CATSERAGEQFF.

The chain employs TRBV7-8 and TRBJ2-3; TCRdb names TRBD2, which stays unverified in the absence of DNA. CDR3 size: 18 residues. CDR1 is SGHVS, CDR2 FQNEAQ, per germline. CDR3 sequence reads: CASSSGLAGAAYTDTQYF.

The rearrangement uses TRBV25-1 and TRBJ2-7; TCRdb returns TRBD2, unconfirmable since there is no DNA. Germline V gene lookup returns CDR1 MGHDK and CDR2 SYGVNS. CDR3 size: 13 residues. CDR3 sequence reads: CASSGRDTYEQYF.

The chain carries TRBV2 and TRBJ2-1; checking the TCRdb D call of TRBD2 is not possible without DNA. There are 14 residues in the CDR3. CDR1 SNHLY and CDR2 FYNNEI come from the germline V gene. The CDR3 region is CASMGASGGNEQFF.

This sequence joins TRBV5-1 and TRBJ2-6; TCRdb reports TRBD1, a call that lacks DNA to check it against. The CDR3 sequence is 18 residues long. Looked up from germline, CDR1 is SGHRS and CDR2 is YFSETQ. Here the CDR3 reads CASSLDRTGGFGANVLTF.

The chain joins TRBV12-3 or TRBV12-4 to TRBJ2-3; absent DNA, TCRdb's TRBD1 call cannot be checked. The CDR3 is 16 residues long. The CDR3 region is CASSPHQGPGPDTQYF.

The V gene is TRBV20-1, the J gene TRBJ2-1; TCRdb reports TRBD2, a call that lacks DNA to check it against. Germline assignment: CDR1 DFQATT and CDR2 SNEGSKA (reference sequence). CDR3 length: 12 amino acids. The CDR3 is CSATPAGHEQFF.

The J gene is TRBJ1-1, the V gene TRBV18; TCRdb picks TRBD1, but there is no DNA to check that call. Germline CDR1 is KGHSH and CDR2 is LQKENI. The CDR3 sequence is 13 residues long. The CDR3 sequence: CASSPLRGFEAFF.

The chain carries TRBV6-1 and TRBJ2-1; the D call of TRBD2 rests on TCRdb alone, since no DNA is present to check it. Germline values: CDR1 MNHNS, CDR2 SASEGT. CDR3 size: 15 residues. CDR3 sequence reads: CASSHGTISYNEQFF.

The chain employs TRBV6-6 and TRBJ2-5. Germline lookup yields CDR1 MNHNY and CDR2 SVGAGI (reference sequence). The CDR3 is 18 residues long. The CDR3 sequence: CASSYGFRVRVYQETQYF.

This sequence joins TRBV3-1 and TRBJ1-5. CDR3 length: 15 residues. Germline V gene lookup returns CDR1 LGHDT and CDR2 YNNKEL (reference sequence). CDR3 in amino acids: CASSQGVGPNQPQHF.

The chain combines TRBV11-2 with TRBJ2-2; no DNA is available, so the TRBD2 call from TCRdb remains unchecked. Per germline, CDR1 SGHAT and CDR2 FQNNGV. The CDR3 runs to 16 residues. CDR3: CASSQKREGWAGELFF.

The rearrangement links TRBV5-5 to TRBJ2-1; TCRdb gives TRBD2 as the D gene, but with no DNA this cannot be confirmed. Germline assignment: CDR1 SGHKS and CDR2 YYEKEE (reference sequence). This CDR3 region has 15 residues. The CDR3 spells CASSLDRRGYNEQFF.

V and J are TRBV3-1 and TRBJ2-1. The CDR3 consists of 16 residues. CDR1 and CDR2 from the germline V gene are LGHDT and YNNKEL (reference sequence). CDR3: CASSQDLASSYNEQFF.

This chain links TRBV20-1 with TRBJ2-3; TCRdb picks TRBD2, but there is no DNA to check that call. The CDR3 totals 16 residues. The germline CDR1 and CDR2 sequences are DFQATT and SNEGSKA (reference sequence). The CDR3 loop reads CSASTPLAGGADTQYF.

The chain couples TRBV14 to TRBJ2-7. The CDR3 is made up of 15 amino acids. Germline V CDR1 and CDR2: SGHDN, FVKESK. The CDR3 loop is CASSQDLWASYEQYF.

V gene TRBV11-3 combines with J gene TRBJ1-2; the TRBD1 assignment by TCRdb is unverifiable without DNA. Germline V gene data show CDR1 as SGHNT and CDR2 as YENEEA. The CDR3 totals 18 residues. CDR3 in amino acids: CASSLEGLGQGNDYGYTF.

This chain links TRBV7-2 with TRBJ1-5. The CDR3 loop spans 15 amino acids. Germline CDR1 SGHTA, CDR2 FQGNSA. This CDR3 reads CASSTRLISYQPQHF.

The chain combines TRBV5-1 with TRBJ1-4. The germline CDR1 and CDR2 sequences are SGHRS and YFSETQ. The CDR3 extends over 15 amino acids. The CDR3 region is CASSRPGAKGEKLFF.

V gene TRBV18 combines with J gene TRBJ1-1. The CDR3 is made up of 13 amino acids. The germline V gene encodes CDR1 KGHSH and CDR2 LQKENI. The CDR3 reads CASSPTRTSEAFF.

The gene calls are TRBV7-2 and TRBJ1-4. There are 14 residues in the CDR3. Germline CDR1 is SGHTA and CDR2 is FQGNSA. The CDR3 sequence is CASKRGRGNEKLFF.